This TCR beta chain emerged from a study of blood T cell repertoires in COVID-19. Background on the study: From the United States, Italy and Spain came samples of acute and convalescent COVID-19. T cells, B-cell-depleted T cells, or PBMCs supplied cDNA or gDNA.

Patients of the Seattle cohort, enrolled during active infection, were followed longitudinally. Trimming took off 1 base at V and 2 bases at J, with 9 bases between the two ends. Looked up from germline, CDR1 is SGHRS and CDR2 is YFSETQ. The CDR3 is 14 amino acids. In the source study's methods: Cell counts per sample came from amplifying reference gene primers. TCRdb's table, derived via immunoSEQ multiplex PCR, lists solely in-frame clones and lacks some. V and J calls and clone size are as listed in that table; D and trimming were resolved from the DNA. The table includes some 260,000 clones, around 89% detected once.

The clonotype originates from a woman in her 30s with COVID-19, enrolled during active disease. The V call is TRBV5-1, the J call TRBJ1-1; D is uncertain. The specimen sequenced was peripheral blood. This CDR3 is CASSLQATNTEAFF. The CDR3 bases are TGCGCCAGCAGCTTGCAGGCGACAAACACTGAAGCTTTCTTT. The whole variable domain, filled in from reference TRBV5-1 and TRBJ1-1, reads KAGVTQTPRYLIKTRGQQVTLSCSPISGHRSVSWYQQTPGQGLQFLFEYFSETQRNKGNFPGRFSGRQFSNSRSEMNVSTLELGDSALYLCASSLQATNTEAFFGQGTRLTVV.